The rows below give T cell receptor beta chains drawn from one sample of a study of CD8+ T cells in alopecia areata. Sequencing used immunoSEQ multiplex PCR; TCRdb keeps in-frame clones, though not all of them. The sample yields roughly 30,000 clones, about three fifths seen once. What was sequenced was NKG2D-high CD8+ T cells sorted from blood. The receptors shown here come from a human donor with alopecia areata. The CDR3 runs from the conserved cysteine through the conserved F or W. D genes are given only for firm matches. Clone size is not always given. Where it is, it says once, few, many or a class for expanded clones.

j_call cdr3_length v_call d_call clone_size cdr3_aa cdr3_nt
TRBJ2-5 11 TRBV6-6 - - CASSSGETQYF TGTGCCAGCAGTTCAGGAGAGACCCAGTACTTC
TRBJ2-3 18 TRBV14 TRBD2 - CASSTRLAPVWEADTQYF TGTGCCAGCAGCACCCGACTAGCGCCGGTATGGGAGGCAGATACGCAGTATTTT
TRBJ2-3 15 TRBV5-5 - - CASSFWAMVTDTQYF TGTGCCAGCAGCTTTTGGGCCATGGTCACAGATACGCAGTATTTT
TRBJ1-1 11 TRBV15 - - CASRGNTEAFF TGTGCCAGCCGGGGGAACACTGAAGCTTTCTTT
TRBJ2-7 16 TRBV2 - - CASSEGVAGMVYEQYF TGTGCCAGCAGTGAAGGGGTTGCGGGAATGGTGTACGAGCAGTACTTC
TRBJ2-7 13 TRBV6-5 - - CASSYLSVHEQYF TGTGCCAGCAGTTATCTTTCAGTCCACGAGCAGTACTTC
TRBJ2-4 15 TRBV28 - medium-sized CASSLFGGGENIQYF TGTGCCAGCAGTCTTTTTGGTGGAGGGGAAAACATTCAGTACTTC
TRBJ2-5 18 TRBV11-3 TRBD2 - CASSLVDQLAGGQETQYF TGTGCCAGCAGCTTAGTGGATCAACTAGCGGGGGGACAAGAGACCCAGTACTTC
TRBJ2-7 11 TRBV4-2 - - CASSQNYEQYF TGTGCCAGCAGCCAAAATTACGAGCAGTACTTC
TRBJ1-2 14 TRBV6-6 - few CASSYSSGLYGYTF TGTGCCAGCAGTTACTCCTCCGGGCTCTATGGCTACACCTTC
TRBJ2-1 15 TRBV11-2 - - CASSLDLNSYNEQFF TGTGCCAGCAGCTTAGATTTAAATTCATACAATGAGCAGTTCTTC
TRBJ2-7 14 TRBV29-1 TRBD2 few CSVARSGRAQEQYF TGCAGCGTTGCCCGTAGCGGGAGGGCCCAGGAGCAGTACTTC
TRBJ2-7 13 TRBV5-1 TRBD1 - CASSDRGRNEQYF TGCGCCAGCAGTGACAGGGGTCGAAACGAGCAGTACTTC
TRBJ2-2 14 TRBV7-9 - few CASSSSQNTGELFF TGTGCCAGCAGCAGTAGCCAGAACACCGGGGAGCTGTTTTTT
TRBJ2-5 15 TRBV27 TRBD2 few CASSLSGLVAETQYF TGTGCCAGCAGTTTATCAGGACTAGTGGCGGAGACCCAGTACTTC
TRBJ2-2 15 TRBV5-1 TRBD1 - CASSEDRRNTGELFF TGCGCCAGCAGCGAGGACAGGAGGAACACCGGGGAGCTGTTTTTT
TRBJ2-1 13 TRBV4-3 - - CASSLRGINEQFF TGCGCCAGCAGCCTAAGAGGTATCAATGAGCAGTTCTTC
TRBJ1-3 11 TRBV29-1 TRBD1 - CSASFTGGTDF TGCAGCGCAAGTTTTACAGGGGGCACCGATTTT
TRBJ2-3 16 TRBV4-3 TRBD1 - CASSPVPGTGHDTQYF TGCGCCAGCAGCCCAGTCCCCGGGACAGGGCACGATACGCAGTATTTT
TRBJ2-3 14 TRBV27 - - CASSFGGRTDTQYF TGTGCCAGCAGTTTCGGGGGTCGCACAGATACGCAGTATTTT